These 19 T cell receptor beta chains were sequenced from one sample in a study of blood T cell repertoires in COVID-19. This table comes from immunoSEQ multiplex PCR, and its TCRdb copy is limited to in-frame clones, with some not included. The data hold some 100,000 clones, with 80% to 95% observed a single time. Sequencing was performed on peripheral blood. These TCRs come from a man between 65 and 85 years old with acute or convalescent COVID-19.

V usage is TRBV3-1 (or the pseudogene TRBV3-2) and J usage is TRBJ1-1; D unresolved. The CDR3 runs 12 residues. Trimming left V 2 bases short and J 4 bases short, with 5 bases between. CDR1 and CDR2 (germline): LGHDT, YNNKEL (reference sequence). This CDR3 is CASSQLGTEAFF. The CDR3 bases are TGTGCCAGCAGCCAACTAGGCACTGAAGCTTTCTTT.

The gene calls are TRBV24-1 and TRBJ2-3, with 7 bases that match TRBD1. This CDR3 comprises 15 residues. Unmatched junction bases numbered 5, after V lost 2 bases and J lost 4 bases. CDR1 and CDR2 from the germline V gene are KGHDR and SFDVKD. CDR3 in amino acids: CATSDSRQGADTQYF. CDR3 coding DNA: TGTGCCACCAGTGATTCCCGACAGGGCGCAGATACGCAGTATTTT.

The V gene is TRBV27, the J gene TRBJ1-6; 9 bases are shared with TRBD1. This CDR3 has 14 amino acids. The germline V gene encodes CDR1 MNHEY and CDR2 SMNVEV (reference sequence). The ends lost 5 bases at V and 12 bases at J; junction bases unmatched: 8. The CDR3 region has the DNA TGTGCCAGCAGTCGCCGGGACAGGGTTCTACCCCTCCACTTT. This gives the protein CASSRRDRVLPLHF.

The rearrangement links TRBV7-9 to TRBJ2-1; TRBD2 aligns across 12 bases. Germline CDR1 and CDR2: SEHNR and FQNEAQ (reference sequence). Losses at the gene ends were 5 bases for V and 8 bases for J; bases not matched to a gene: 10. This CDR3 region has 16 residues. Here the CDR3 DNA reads TGTGCCAGCAGCACTTTTCCTAGCGGGAGGGCCGATGAGCAGTTCTTC. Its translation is CASSTFPSGRADEQFF.

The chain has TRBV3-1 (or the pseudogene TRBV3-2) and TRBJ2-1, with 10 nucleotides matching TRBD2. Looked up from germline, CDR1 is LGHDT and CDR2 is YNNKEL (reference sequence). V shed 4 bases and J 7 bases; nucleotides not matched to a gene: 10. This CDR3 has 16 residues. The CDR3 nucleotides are TGTGCCAGCAGCCTTAGCGGGGGGCAGCCTTGGAATGAGCAGTTCTTC. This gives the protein CASSLSGGQPWNEQFF.

The CDR3 reads CASSPWGVQETQYF. Written as DNA, the CDR3 is TGTGCCAGCTCACCATGGGGGGTTCAAGAGACCCAGTACTTC. The rearrangement links TRBV18 to TRBJ2-5, with D perhaps matching TRBD2 (6 bases). The CDR3 runs to 14 residues. Trimming pared 2 bases from V and 2 bases from J, leaving 9 bases between. Germline lookup yields CDR1 KGHSH and CDR2 LQKENI.

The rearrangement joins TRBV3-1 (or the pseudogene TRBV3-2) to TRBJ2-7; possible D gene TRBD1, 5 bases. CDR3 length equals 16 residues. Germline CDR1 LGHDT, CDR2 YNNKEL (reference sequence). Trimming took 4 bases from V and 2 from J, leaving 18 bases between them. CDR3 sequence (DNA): TGTGCCAGCAGCCCTGGGGTTCGACAGCTAACCTACGAGCAGTACTTC. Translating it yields CASSPGVRQLTYEQYF.

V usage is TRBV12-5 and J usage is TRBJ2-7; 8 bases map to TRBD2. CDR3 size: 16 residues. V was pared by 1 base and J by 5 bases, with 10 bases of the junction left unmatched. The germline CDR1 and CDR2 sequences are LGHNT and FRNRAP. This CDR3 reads CASGLALAGLSDEQYF. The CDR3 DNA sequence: TGTGCTAGTGGTTTGGCCCTAGCGGGCCTCTCAGACGAGCAGTACTTC.

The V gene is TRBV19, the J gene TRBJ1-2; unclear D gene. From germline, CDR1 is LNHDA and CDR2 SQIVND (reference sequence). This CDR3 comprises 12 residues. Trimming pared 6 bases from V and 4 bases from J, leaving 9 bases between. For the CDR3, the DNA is TGTGCCAGTAGATTGGGGAGCTATGGCTACACCTTC. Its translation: CASRLGSYGYTF.

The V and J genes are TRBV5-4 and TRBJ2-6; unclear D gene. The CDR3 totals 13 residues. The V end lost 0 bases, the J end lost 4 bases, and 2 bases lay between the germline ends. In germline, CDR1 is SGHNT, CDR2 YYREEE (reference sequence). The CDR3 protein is CASSLAGANVLTF. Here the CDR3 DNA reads TGTGCCAGCAGCTTGGCAGGGGCCAACGTCCTGACTTTC.

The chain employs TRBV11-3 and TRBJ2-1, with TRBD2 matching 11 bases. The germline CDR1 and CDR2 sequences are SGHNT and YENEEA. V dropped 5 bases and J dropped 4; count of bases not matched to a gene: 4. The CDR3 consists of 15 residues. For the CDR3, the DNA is TGTGCCAGCAGCCGTACTAGCGGGAGTTACAATGAGCAGTTCTTC. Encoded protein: CASSRTSGSYNEQFF.

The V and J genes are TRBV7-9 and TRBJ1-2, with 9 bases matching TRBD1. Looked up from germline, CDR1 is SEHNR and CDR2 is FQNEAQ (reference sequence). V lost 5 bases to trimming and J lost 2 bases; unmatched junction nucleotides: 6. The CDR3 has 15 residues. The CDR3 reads CASSEDRGANYGYTF. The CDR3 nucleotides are TGTGCCAGCAGCGAGGACAGGGGCGCGAACTATGGCTACACCTTC.

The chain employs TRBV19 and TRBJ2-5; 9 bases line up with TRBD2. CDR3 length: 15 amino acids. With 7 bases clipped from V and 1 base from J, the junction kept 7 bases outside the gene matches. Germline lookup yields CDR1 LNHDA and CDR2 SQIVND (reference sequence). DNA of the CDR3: TGTGCCAGTAACCCGACTAGCGGAGGCCAAGAGACCCAGTACTTC. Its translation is CASNPTSGGQETQYF. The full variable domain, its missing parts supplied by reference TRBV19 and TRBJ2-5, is DGGITQSPKYLFRKEGQNVTLSCEQNLNHDAMYWYRQDPGQGLRLIYYSQIVNDFQKGDIAEGYSVSREKKESFPLTVTSAQKNPTAFYLCASNPTSGGQETQYFGPGTRLLVL.

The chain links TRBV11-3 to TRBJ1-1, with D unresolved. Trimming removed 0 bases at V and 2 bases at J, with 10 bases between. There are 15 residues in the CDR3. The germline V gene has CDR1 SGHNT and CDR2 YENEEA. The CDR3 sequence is CASSLDRRENTEAFF. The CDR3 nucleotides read TGTGCCAGCAGCTTAGATAGGAGGGAAAACACTGAAGCTTTCTTT. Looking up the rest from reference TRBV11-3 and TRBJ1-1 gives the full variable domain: EAGVVQSPRYKIIEKKQPVAFWCNPISGHNTLYWYLQNLGQGPELLIRYENEEAVDDSQLPKDRFSAERLKGVDSTLKIQPAELGDSAVYLCASSLDRRENTEAFFGQGTRLTVV.

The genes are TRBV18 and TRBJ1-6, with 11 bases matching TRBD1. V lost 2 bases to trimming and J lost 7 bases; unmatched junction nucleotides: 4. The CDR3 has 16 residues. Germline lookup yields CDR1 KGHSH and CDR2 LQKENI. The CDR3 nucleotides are TGTGCCAGCTCACCAGGGACAGGGGGTGTAAATTCACCCCTCCACTTT. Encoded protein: CASSPGTGGVNSPLHF. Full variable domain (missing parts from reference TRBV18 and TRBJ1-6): NAGVMQNPRHLVRRRGQEARLRCSPMKGHSHVYWYRQLPEEGLKFMVYLQKENIIDESGMPKERFSAEFPKEGPSILRIQQVVRGDSAAYFCASSPGTGGVNSPLHFGNGTRLTVT.

This chain's CDR3 is CASSNTGARPFF. The CDR3 coding sequence is TGTGCCAGCAGTAATACAGGGGCCAGGCCGTTTTTT. This sequence joins TRBV25-1 and TRBJ1-4, with TRBD1 identical over 7 bases. This CDR3 comprises 12 residues. CDR1 MGHDK and CDR2 SYGVNS come from the germline V gene. The V gene end was trimmed by 5 bases and the J gene end by 16 bases; junction bases not matched to a gene: 10.

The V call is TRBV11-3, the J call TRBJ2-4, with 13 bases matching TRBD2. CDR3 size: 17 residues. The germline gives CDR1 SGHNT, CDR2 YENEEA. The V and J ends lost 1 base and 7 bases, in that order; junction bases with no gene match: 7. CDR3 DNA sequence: TGTGCCAGCAGCTTAGTAAGGACTAGCGGGAGTTCGAACATTCAGTACTTC. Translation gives CASSLVRTSGSSNIQYF.

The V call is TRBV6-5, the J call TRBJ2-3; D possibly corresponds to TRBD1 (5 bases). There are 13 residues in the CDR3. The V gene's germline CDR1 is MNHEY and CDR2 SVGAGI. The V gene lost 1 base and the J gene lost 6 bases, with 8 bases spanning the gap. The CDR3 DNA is TGTGCCAGCAGTTACTTGGCAGGGGATACGCAGTATTTT. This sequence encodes CASSYLAGDTQYF.

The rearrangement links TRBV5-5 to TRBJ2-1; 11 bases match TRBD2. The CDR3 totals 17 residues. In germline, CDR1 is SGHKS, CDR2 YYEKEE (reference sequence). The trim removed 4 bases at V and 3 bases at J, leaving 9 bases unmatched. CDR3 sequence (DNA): TGTGCCAGCAGCCCACGACTAGCGGGAAGAGGCTACAATGAGCAGTTCTTC. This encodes CASSPRLAGRGYNEQFF.